Each of the 20 T cell receptor beta chains below was sequenced from the same sample in a study of molecular identifiers for immune sequencing clone quantification. TCRdb re-analysed the PCR reads in MiXCR, keeping a single row per CDR3 protein. This sample yields 100,000 or so distinct CDR3 sequences, of which 30% to 35% are seen a single time; approximately 10% belongs to the top ten. The sequenced sample consisted of naive CD8+ T cells from blood, with Jurkat cell RNA spiked in. Specified subset: FACS-sorted CD8+CD4-CCR7+CD45RA+ naive T cells. Receptor source: a human donor in good health. Some libraries in this study had Jurkat cell RNA spiked in.

About this clonotype: Since a much larger clone is just one base distant, this may be a read error. This sequence joins TRBV28 and TRBJ2-1, with D perhaps TRBD2 (6 bases). CDR1 and CDR2 from the germline V gene are MDHEN and SYDVKM. The CDR3 consists of 16 residues. Here the CDR3 DNA reads TGTGCCAGCAGATTATGGGGCTCTAGCGTGGGCGGTGAGCAGTTCTTC. Translation gives CASRLWGSSVGGEQFF.

As DNA, the CDR3 is TGTGCCAGCAGCGTGGGGCGGGACAAGCCCTCCTACGAGCAGTACTTC. Protein: CASSVGRDKPSYEQYF. The chain links TRBV9 to TRBJ2-7; D is tentatively TRBD1 or TRBD2 (6 bases each). The CDR3 is 16 amino acids. Trimming took off 2 bases at V and 0 bases at J, with 15 bases between the two ends. Germline V gives CDR1 SGDLS, CDR2 YYNGEE.

This clonotype was observed many times. V and J are TRBV28 and TRBJ1-5; perhaps TRBD1 as D (5 bases). CDR1 MDHEN and CDR2 SYDVKM come from the germline V gene. The ends were cut back, 5 bases at V and 6 bases at J, with 14 bases in the middle. This CDR3 contains 14 residues. As DNA, the CDR3 is TGTGCCAGCAGTCCGGAGGGGCTTGGTCAGCCCCAGCATTTT. This codes for CASSPEGLGQPQHF.

This clonotype was picked up a small number of times. The genes are TRBV7-9 and TRBJ2-2, with TRBD1 matching over 9 bases. Trimming at V came to 5 bases and at J to 6 bases, leaving 10 bases not matched to a gene. This CDR3 contains 16 residues. The V gene's germline CDR1 is SEHNR and CDR2 FQNEAQ (reference sequence). The CDR3 spells CASSGGQGLTAGELFF. The CDR3 DNA sequence: TGTGCCAGCAGCGGGGGACAGGGACTCACTGCCGGGGAGCTGTTTTTT.

V is TRBV6-6 and J is TRBJ2-3, with 7 bases matching TRBD2. CDR1 is MNHNY and CDR2 is SVGAGI in the germline V gene (reference sequence). This CDR3 has 16 amino acids. The V gene end was trimmed by 1 base and the J gene end by 5 bases; junction bases not matched to a gene: 9. The CDR3, as DNA: TGTGCCAGCAGTTACTATGTAGGGAGGGAGGGAGATACGCAGTATTTT. This gives the protein CASSYYVGREGDTQYF.

V usage is TRBV28 and J usage is TRBJ2-5, with TRBD2 as a possible D gene (6 bases). Germline CDR1 is MDHEN and CDR2 is SYDVKM. Trimming cost V 6 bases and J 1 base, with 21 bases left between them. This CDR3 contains 17 residues. Written as DNA, the CDR3 is TGTGCCAGCAGCTATCCCGCCGGGGGTAGCGGCCAAGAGACCCAGTACTTC. Translating gives CASSYPAGGSGQETQYF.

In its sample, this clonotype was seen a few times. The V call is TRBV19, the J call TRBJ1-5; no clear D gene. The length of the CDR3 is 15 residues. Trimming took 5 bases from V and 5 from J, leaving 16 bases between them. Germline assignment: CDR1 LNHDA and CDR2 SQIVND (reference sequence). CDR3 DNA: TGTGCCAGTAGTGTTTTTGACGGTAACTATCAGCCCCAGCATTTT. This encodes CASSVFDGNYQPQHF.

V is TRBV19 and J is TRBJ1-1; D remains ambiguous. The germline V gene has CDR1 LNHDA and CDR2 SQIVND (reference sequence). The CDR3 length is 15 residues. V lost 3 bases to trimming and J lost 3 bases, with 14 bases between them. CDR3 DNA sequence: TGTGCCAGTAGTATTTCCCGGTACGGGGACACTGAAGCTTTCTTT. Translating gives CASSISRYGDTEAFF.

This clonotype has a handful of counts. The chain recombines TRBV7-6 with TRBJ1-1; D is possibly TRBD1 (6 bases). Germline assignment: CDR1 SGHVS and CDR2 FNYEAQ. The germline V and J ends were trimmed by 5 bases and 0 bases, with 13 bases remaining between them. The CDR3 sequence is 15 residues long. The CDR3 coding sequence is TGTGCCAGCAGCGAAGATACAGGGCTGAACACTGAAGCTTTCTTT. It translates to CASSEDTGLNTEAFF.

This rearrangement joins TRBV5-5 to TRBJ2-7; unclear D gene. The germline gives CDR1 SGHKS, CDR2 YYEKEE (reference sequence). The CDR3 sequence is 14 residues long. V lost 4 bases and J 2 bases, leaving 13 bases between the germline ends. The CDR3 region has the DNA TGTGCCAGCAGCCACCCCCTTCTACCCTACGAGCAGTACTTC. It codes for CASSHPLLPYEQYF.

On this clonotype itself: Given a much more abundant clone one base away, this may be a read error. This chain uses TRBV20-1 with TRBJ1-2, with 9 bases that match TRBD1. Germline CDR1 reads DFQATT; CDR2 reads SNEGSKA (reference sequence). The trim removed 1 base at V and 6 bases at J, leaving 9 bases unmatched. The CDR3 consists of 15 residues. DNA of the CDR3: TGCAGTGCTAGAGGTAACAGGGGGCTTGTGGATGGCTACACCTTC. This sequence encodes CSARGNRGLVDGYTF.

In its sample, this clonotype was seen many times. This chain links TRBV7-9 with TRBJ2-3, with D possibly being TRBD2 (7 bases). Trimming cost V 11 bases and J 2 bases, with 14 bases left between them. CDR1 and CDR2 from the germline V gene are SEHNR and FQNEAQ (reference sequence). The CDR3 is 13 residues long. DNA of the CDR3: TGTGCCGCGGACGGGGGGCCCACAGATACGCAGTATTTT. Residues: CAADGGPTDTQYF.

As concerns this clonotype: At one end the junction does not follow the germline gene, possibly because of a read error. This rearrangement joins TRBV9 to TRBJ2-3, with 9 bases lining up with TRBD2. The CDR3 covers 16 residues. Germline loops: CDR1 SGDLS, CDR2 YYNGEE. The CDR3, as DNA: TGTGCCAGCAGCGCTGAGACTAGCGGCCGCACAGATACGCAGAATTTT. Protein product: CASSAETSGRTDTQNF.

The chain carries TRBV12-3 or TRBV12-4 and TRBJ2-3; D unclear. V was cut by 2 bases and J by 3 bases, with 18 bases left in between. The CDR3 spans 17 residues. The CDR3 region has the DNA TGTGCCAGCAGTTTAACCCTGGACCTTTTCAGGACAGATACGCAGTATTTT. This translates into CASSLTLDLFRTDTQYF.

The chain joins TRBV5-6 to TRBJ2-7, with D possibly being TRBD1 (5 bases). Trimming removed 0 bases at V and 3 bases at J, with 16 bases between. This CDR3 has 16 residues. Germline CDR1 reads SGHDT; CDR2 reads YYEEEE. The CDR3 nucleotides are TGTGCCAGCAGCTTGGGGGTTGGCAGGGCTGTCTACGAGCAGTACTTC. Its translation: CASSLGVGRAVYEQYF.

As for this clonotype: Germline and junction disagree at one end, which may indicate a read error. The V call is TRBV9, the J call TRBJ1-5; D is unresolved. The germline CDR1 and CDR2 sequences are SGDLS and YYNGEE. There are 13 residues in the CDR3. The CDR3 region is CASSPAGKQLQHF. As DNA, the CDR3 is TGTGCCAGCAGCCCCGCCGGGAAACAGCTCCAGCATTTT.

As to this clonotype: This sequence may be a read error, since a much larger clone differs from it by one base. The chain links TRBV7-6 to TRBJ2-3, with 8 positions matching TRBD2. Germline V lookup: CDR1 SGHVS, CDR2 FNYEAQ. Trimming cost V 4 bases and J 2 bases; bases outside gene matches: 5. There are 15 residues in the CDR3. The CDR3: CASSWTSRLTDTQYF. DNA for the CDR3: TGTGCCAGCAGCTGGACTAGCAGGCTCACAGATACGCAGTATTTT.

As for this clonotype: One end of the junction is discordant with germline, which a read error may explain. The genes are TRBV14 and TRBJ2-7; D remains unclear. Germline V lookup: CDR1 SGHDN, CDR2 FVKESK. This CDR3 region has 14 residues. DNA of the CDR3: TGTGCCTGCAGCCAAGGGCCCGGGTCCTACGAGCAGTACTTC. Its translation is CACSQGPGSYEQYF.

This clonotype was observed at least ten times. This chain links TRBV28 with TRBJ1-1; D is unresolved. Trimming stripped 3 bases from V and 5 bases from J, with 1 base between. This CDR3 comprises 10 residues. The germline V gene has CDR1 MDHEN and CDR2 SYDVKM. CDR3 in DNA: TGTGCCAGCAGTTTGACTGAAGCTTTCTTT. It specifies CASSLTEAFF.

This chain connects TRBV4-1 to TRBJ2-1; D is undetermined. Trimming removed 0 bases from V and 7 bases from J, with 16 bases in between. Per germline, CDR1 MGHRA and CDR2 YSYEKL. The CDR3 is 16 residues long. This chain's CDR3 is CASSQEHGPTVNEQFF. The CDR3, as DNA: TGCGCCAGCAGCCAAGAGCACGGCCCGACTGTGAATGAGCAGTTCTTC.